Shown below are 3 T cell receptor beta chains from a single sample sequenced in a study of T cells of healthy individuals. Each CDR3 protein gets one entry after TCRdb re-called the 5' RACE reads with MiXCR. The sample has about 96,000 distinct CDR3 sequences; about 16% are singletons. These receptors were collected from a human donor in good health.

The gene calls are TRBV28 and TRBJ2-3, with 14 nucleotides matching TRBD2. Germline V gives CDR1 MDHEN, CDR2 SYDVKM. With V trimmed by 1 base and J by 1 base, 10 bases remained unmatched. The CDR3 extends over 20 amino acids. The CDR3 coding sequence is TGTGCCAGCAGTTTATATAGGGGATCGGGACTAGCGGGAGGCACAGATACGCAGTATTTT. Its protein is CASSLYRGSGLAGGTDTQYF. The full variable domain, in which reference TRBV28 and TRBJ2-3 provide the parts outside the CDR3, is DVKVTQSSRYLVKRTGEKVFLECVQDMDHENMFWYRQDPGLGLRLIYFSYDVKMKEKGDIPEGYSVSREKKERFSLILESASTNQTSMYLCASSLYRGSGLAGGTDTQYFGPGTRLTVL.

The table lists this clonotype with a few counts. The V gene is TRBV28, the J gene TRBJ1-2, with 10 bases fitting TRBD1. The V gene's germline CDR1 is MDHEN and CDR2 SYDVKM. Trimming took 4 bases from V and 8 from J; bases not matched to a gene: 7. CDR3 length: 14 residues. CDR3 protein: CASSSGTGAFGYTF. The CDR3 DNA follows: TGTGCCAGCAGTTCCGGGACAGGGGCCTTCGGCTACACCTTC.

This clonotype was seen repeatedly, ten times or more. The V gene is TRBV12-5, the J gene TRBJ1-1; tentatively, D is TRBD1 (6 bases). In germline, CDR1 is LGHNT, CDR2 FRNRAP. This CDR3 contains 15 residues. V lost 6 bases to trimming and J lost 1 base, with 15 bases between them. CDR3 nucleotides: TGTGCTAGTGGCCGACCGACGGGACAGAACACTGAAGCTTTCTTT. Its translation: CASGRPTGQNTEAFF. The whole variable domain, remainder taken from reference TRBV12-5 and TRBJ1-1, is DARVTQTPRHKVTEMGQEVTMRCQPILGHNTVFWYRQTMMQGLELLAYFRNRAPLDDSGMPKDRFSAEMPDATLATLKIQPSEPRDSAVYFCASGRPTGQNTEAFFGQGTRLTVV.